This TCR beta chain was documented in a study of blood T cell repertoires in COVID-19. Here immunoSEQ multiplex PCR was the method, and the copy in TCRdb shows in-frame clones only, minus some. The table shows some 200,000 clones, with around 87% occurring only once. Germline-derived CDR1 and CDR2 are SGHDN and FVKESK. V gave up 1 base and J gave up 9 bases; unmatched junction bases: 6. The CDR3 covers 15 residues. The rearrangement links TRBV14 to TRBJ2-1; 10 bases line up with TRBD2. The sequenced sample consisted of peripheral blood. The receptor was derived from an elderly woman in a cohort sampled during active or convalescent COVID-19. The CDR3 coding sequence is TGTGCCAGCAGCCAAGCCCTAGCGGGAGAGGTTGAGCAGTTCTTC. Translating gives CASSQALAGEVEQFF.